Shown below are 18 T cell receptor beta chains from a single sample sequenced in a study of shared clonotypes between healthy human individuals. Only in-frame clones appear in the TCRdb table, and some are missing; sequencing was by immunoSEQ multiplex PCR. The top ten hold about 1.1% of the sample, which has some 2 million clones, about 95% seen once. Only CD45RO-negative cells positively selected for CCR7 counted as naive CD8 cells, so terminally differentiated effector memory CD45RA+ cells were excluded. What was sequenced was naive CD8+ T cells sorted from blood. Receptors originate from a man between 18 and 35 years old in good health.

The V gene is TRBV30, the J gene TRBJ2-7; weak D call: TRBD1 (5 bases). V was pared by 1 base and J by 3 bases, with 10 bases between. Germline CDR1 and CDR2: GTSNPN and SVGIG (reference sequence). The CDR3 contains 13 residues. The DNA for the CDR3 is TGTGCCTGGAGTGCAGGGTTTAGCTACGAGCAGTACTTC. It specifies CAWSAGFSYEQYF.

This clone was counted a single time. The rearrangement uses TRBV4-1 and TRBJ2-5; D gene unclear. The germline CDR1 and CDR2 sequences are MGHRA and YSYEKL. The germline V and J ends were trimmed by 4 bases and 0 bases, with 12 bases remaining between them. The CDR3 contains 15 residues. The CDR3 reads CASSPQDLYQETQYF. The DNA for the CDR3 is TGCGCCAGCAGCCCTCAAGACCTCTACCAAGAGACCCAGTACTTC.

The gene calls are TRBV7-9 and TRBJ1-1, with D possibly being TRBD1 (6 bases). Between the trimmed V and J ends, which lost 5 bases and 4 bases, there was a span of 17 bases. Germline V gene sequence: CDR1 SEHNR, CDR2 FQNEAQ (reference sequence). The CDR3 totals 15 residues. CDR3 DNA sequence: TGTGCCAGCAGCGCCCCACAGGGTATTTTCACTGAAGCTTTCTTT. Translating it yields CASSAPQGIFTEAFF. The complete variable domain, with remaining parts taken from reference TRBV7-9 and TRBJ1-1, reads DTGVSQNPRHKITKRGQNVTFRCDPISEHNRLYWYRQTLGQGPEFLTYFQNEAQLEKSRLLSDRFSAERPKGSFSTLEIQRTEQGDSAMYLCASSAPQGIFTEAFFGQGTRLTVV.

The rearrangement uses TRBV19 and TRBJ2-7; 7 bases match TRBD2. Germline lookup yields CDR1 LNHDA and CDR2 SQIVND (reference sequence). Trimming removed 1 base from V and 2 bases from J; junction bases left unmatched: 5. This CDR3 comprises 15 residues. The DNA for the CDR3 is TGTGCCAGTAGTATAGGCGGGAGAATGCCCTACGAGCAGTACTTC. It translates to CASSIGGRMPYEQYF. Supplemented by reference TRBV19 and TRBJ2-7, the full variable domain reads DGGITQSPKYLFRKEGQNVTLSCEQNLNHDAMYWYRQDPGQGLRLIYYSQIVNDFQKGDIAEGYSVSREKKESFPLTVTSAQKNPTAFYLCASSIGGRMPYEQYFGPGTRLTVT.

The chain joins TRBV15 to TRBJ2-7, with no clear D. This CDR3 comprises 14 residues. Trimming pared 3 bases from V and 6 bases from J, leaving 15 bases between. Germline V gives CDR1 LNHNV, CDR2 YYDKDF (reference sequence). The CDR3 here is CATSSTATPPEQYF. The CDR3 nucleotides read TGTGCCACCAGCAGTACAGCCACCCCACCCGAGCAGTACTTC.

This sequence joins TRBV7-9 and TRBJ2-2; D uncertain. Trimming took off 5 bases at V and 3 bases at J, with 10 bases between the two ends. The V gene's germline CDR1 is SEHNR and CDR2 FQNEAQ (reference sequence). CDR3 size: 14 residues. Written as DNA, the CDR3 is TGTGCCAGCAGCCGCAACAGAGACACCGGGGAGCTGTTTTTT. Translation: CASSRNRDTGELFF.

Remarks on this clone: This specimen includes other DNA sequences encoding the same CDR3. The gene calls are TRBV11-3 and TRBJ2-7, with 8 bases fitting TRBD1. There are 13 residues in the CDR3. V shed 5 bases and J 3 bases; nucleotides not matched to a gene: 3. Germline-derived CDR1 and CDR2 are SGHNT and YENEEA. The CDR3 spells CASSLGTGYEQYF. As DNA, the CDR3 is TGTGCCAGCAGCCTGGGGACAGGCTACGAGCAGTACTTC.

This chain joins TRBV5-5 and TRBJ2-7; 9 bases align to TRBD2. V lost 4 bases to trimming and J lost 0 bases; unmatched junction nucleotides: 5. The CDR3 covers 15 residues. The germline CDR1 and CDR2 sequences are SGHKS and YYEKEE (reference sequence). As DNA, the CDR3 is TGTGCCAGCAGCGCGACTAGCGGCAACTCCTACGAGCAGTACTTC. Translation: CASSATSGNSYEQYF.

This clone has only one observation. The chain links TRBV6-5 to TRBJ2-7, with 9 bases aligning to TRBD1. In germline, CDR1 is MNHEY, CDR2 SVGAGI. This CDR3 comprises 14 residues. Trimming removed 5 bases from V and 7 bases from J; junction bases left unmatched: 9. Here the CDR3 reads CASSTNGQGREQYF. In nucleotides, the CDR3 is TGTGCCAGCAGTACCAACGGACAGGGGAGAGAGCAGTACTTC.

J is TRBJ2-1 and V is TRBV4-3, with 8 bases that match TRBD2. Germline V gene lookup returns CDR1 LGHNA and CDR2 YSLEER. CDR3 length: 16 residues. Trimming cost V 0 bases and J 4 bases; bases outside gene matches: 5. Here the CDR3 reads CASSQDKSGSYNEQFF. The CDR3 nucleotides read TGCGCCAGCAGCCAAGATAAGAGCGGGAGTTACAATGAGCAGTTCTTC.

The chain has TRBV6-1 and TRBJ2-5, with TRBD1 identical over 7 bases. The CDR3 runs 14 residues. The germline V gene encodes CDR1 MNHNS and CDR2 SASEGT. The V segment lost 1 base and the J segment 3 bases; nucleotides outside the gene matches: 2. CDR3 DNA sequence: TGTGCCAGCAGTGAAGGACAGGGAAAAGAGACCCAGTACTTC. Translated: CASSEGQGKETQYF.

The CDR3 spells CASSEGTGKSSYEQYF. The CDR3 DNA reads as TGCGCCAGCAGTGAAGGGACAGGGAAGTCCTCCTACGAGCAGTACTTC. The V and J genes are TRBV10-1 and TRBJ2-7; 9 bases align to TRBD1. The CDR3 runs to 16 residues. J was trimmed by 0 bases and V by 3 bases; bases with no gene match: 6. Germline lookup yields CDR1 WNHNN and CDR2 SYGVQD (reference sequence).

The chain is built from TRBV7-9 and TRBJ1-3; no reliable D call. This CDR3 contains 17 residues. Looked up from germline, CDR1 is SEHNR and CDR2 is FQNEAQ (reference sequence). V dropped 1 base and J dropped 0 bases, with 13 bases sitting between them. As DNA, the CDR3 is TGTGCCAGCAGCTTAGGAGGCGGAAAAAGCTCTGGAAACACCATATATTTT. Its protein is CASSLGGGKSSGNTIYF.

The CDR3, as DNA: TGCAGCGTTGAGACAGGGATCGAGAACACCATATATTTT. Translating it yields CSVETGIENTIYF. V and J are TRBV29-1 and TRBJ1-3, with 7 bases aligning to TRBD1. This CDR3 has 13 amino acids. Germline V gives CDR1 SQVTM, CDR2 ANQGSEA. After removal of 3 bases from V and 7 bases from J, the junction contained 6 bases not matched to a gene.

The chain's CDR3 is CASSRIKGDRDPYEQYF. In nucleotides, the CDR3 is TGTGCCAGCAGCAGAATTAAAGGTGACCGGGACCCCTACGAGCAGTACTTC. This chain uses TRBV11-2 with TRBJ2-7, with D perhaps given as TRBD1 or TRBD2 (5 bases each). Trimming stripped 5 bases from V and 2 bases from J, with 22 bases between. CDR1 is SGHAT, CDR2 FQNNGV, per germline. The CDR3 runs 17 residues.

The chain uses TRBV9 and TRBJ1-1; 7 bases agree with TRBD1. The germline V gene encodes CDR1 SGDLS and CDR2 YYNGEE. There are 16 residues in the CDR3. The V gene end was trimmed by 3 bases and the J gene end by 10 bases; junction bases not matched to a gene: 18. The CDR3 region is CASSEFSGTGEVGAFF. The CDR3 DNA sequence: TGTGCCAGCAGCGAATTCTCCGGAACAGGGGAGGTGGGAGCTTTCTTT.

The V call is TRBV6-6, the J call TRBJ1-2; tentative D call: TRBD1 (6 bases). The CDR3 totals 13 residues. The germline V and J ends were trimmed by 7 bases and 2 bases, with 11 bases remaining between them. The germline V gene has CDR1 MNHNY and CDR2 SVGAGI (reference sequence). This CDR3 reads CASKKTGNYGYTF. The CDR3 DNA reads TGTGCCAGCAAAAAGACAGGCAACTATGGCTACACCTTC.

The chain carries TRBV19 and TRBJ1-5; D is ambiguous. V was clipped by 7 bases and J by 6 bases, with 13 bases between them. CDR1 is LNHDA and CDR2 is SQIVND in the germline V gene (reference sequence). The CDR3 has 13 residues. The CDR3 is CASTGGETQPQHF. The CDR3 bases are TGTGCCAGTACTGGCGGGGAAACTCAGCCCCAGCATTTT.